This T cell receptor (beta chain) was identified during a study of cytomegalovirus exposure and HLA in healthy donors. Study-wide background: Previous work identified 100 million or so unique TCR beta sequences from 150 million to 200 million T cells.

General study results and limits: In the analysis, some V segments, TRBV6-2 and TRBV6-3 included, were excluded as indistinguishable. Sequencing artifact likely explains a cluster of highly shared sequence variants.

Use of 60 Vbeta and 13 Jbeta primers characterized the PCR. The repertoire was sequenced with immunoSEQ multiplex PCR; TCRdb's copy has only in-frame clones and lacks some. This sample's table reports under 95,000 clones. On this clone: Its antigen is still unknown.

V dropped 8 bases and J dropped 5; count of bases not matched to a gene: 9. Germline loops: CDR1 SGDLS, CDR2 YYNGEE. CDR3 length: 15 amino acids. The sequenced sample was PBMCs. The receptor was isolated from a female donor in good health and CMV-seropositive. The chain carries TRBV9 and TRBJ2-1; TRBD2 agrees at 11 bases. The CDR3 nucleotides read TGTGCCAGTACTAGCGGGGGCTTTCTAGACAATGAGCAGTTCTTC. This gives the protein CASTSGGFLDNEQFF.